The rows below give T cell receptor beta chains drawn from one sample of a study of blood T cell repertoires in COVID-19. Method: immunoSEQ multiplex PCR; TCRdb's copy keeps in-frame clones and lacks some. The sample holds around 140,000 clones, around 90% seen once. The material sequenced was peripheral blood. These receptors came from a man between 65 and 85 years old with acute or convalescent COVID-19. Each CDR3 is given with its conserved first and last residue. The D gene is left open where the match is weak. Rows give clone size only sometimes, using once, few, many, or a class for an expanded clone.

few | TRBJ2-7 | - | TRBV5-8 | CASSGRRVGFSDSSYEQYF | TGTGCCAGCAGCGGCCGTCGGGTAGGGTTCTCTGACAGCTCCTACGAGCAGTACTTC
few | TRBJ1-2 | - | TRBV18 | CASSLPGGANYGYTF | TGTGCCAGCTCACTACCGGGAGGTGCGAACTATGGCTACACCTTC
- | TRBJ1-1 | - | TRBV7-9 | CASSPGLGSEAFF | TGTGCCAGCAGCCCCGGACTGGGATCTGAAGCTTTCTTT
- | TRBJ2-3 | - | TRBV4-2 | CASSQEENPTDTQYF | TGTGCCAGCAGCCAAGAGGAGAACCCGACAGATACGCAGTATTTT
- | TRBJ2-5 | - | TRBV7-2 | CASSLGGPRGTQYF | TGTGCCAGCAGCTTAGGCGGACCTCGGGGGACCCAGTACTTC
- | TRBJ2-2 | TRBD1 | TRBV29-1 | CSVELGQGTTGELFF | TGCAGCGTTGAATTGGGACAGGGGACCACCGGGGAGCTGTTTTTT
- | TRBJ1-1 | TRBD1 | TRBV18 | CASSLDRATEAFF | TGTGCCAGCTCACTGGACAGGGCCACTGAAGCTTTCTTT
- | TRBJ1-1 | - | TRBV10-3 | CAINGRVNTEAFF | TGTGCCATCAATGGCAGGGTGAACACTGAAGCTTTCTTT
- | TRBJ2-1 | TRBD2 | TRBV7-9 | CASSLGGGAWNEQFF | TGTGCCAGCAGCTTAGGCGGGGGGGCCTGGAATGAGCAGTTCTTC
- | TRBJ1-4 | - | TRBV25-1 | CASSDNSATNEKLFF | TGTGCCAGCAGTGATAACAGTGCAACTAATGAAAAACTGTTTTTT
once | TRBJ1-2 | - | TRBV5-1 | CARYKAGLNYGYTF | TGCGCCAGATATAAGGCGGGTCTCAACTATGGCTACACCTTC
- | TRBJ2-3 | - | TRBV14 | CASSPRTLRTDTQYF | TGTGCCAGCAGCCCGAGGACTTTGCGCACAGATACGCAGTATTTT
- | TRBJ1-2 | - | TRBV3-1/TRBV3-2 | CASSQEYGGPYGYTF | TGTGCCAGCAGCCAAGAGTATGGAGGTCCATATGGCTACACCTTC
- | TRBJ2-4 | TRBD1 | TRBV4-1 | CASSQLGGQGNSKNIQYF | TGCGCCAGCAGCCAATTGGGGGGACAGGGTAACTCCAAAAACATTCAGTACTTC